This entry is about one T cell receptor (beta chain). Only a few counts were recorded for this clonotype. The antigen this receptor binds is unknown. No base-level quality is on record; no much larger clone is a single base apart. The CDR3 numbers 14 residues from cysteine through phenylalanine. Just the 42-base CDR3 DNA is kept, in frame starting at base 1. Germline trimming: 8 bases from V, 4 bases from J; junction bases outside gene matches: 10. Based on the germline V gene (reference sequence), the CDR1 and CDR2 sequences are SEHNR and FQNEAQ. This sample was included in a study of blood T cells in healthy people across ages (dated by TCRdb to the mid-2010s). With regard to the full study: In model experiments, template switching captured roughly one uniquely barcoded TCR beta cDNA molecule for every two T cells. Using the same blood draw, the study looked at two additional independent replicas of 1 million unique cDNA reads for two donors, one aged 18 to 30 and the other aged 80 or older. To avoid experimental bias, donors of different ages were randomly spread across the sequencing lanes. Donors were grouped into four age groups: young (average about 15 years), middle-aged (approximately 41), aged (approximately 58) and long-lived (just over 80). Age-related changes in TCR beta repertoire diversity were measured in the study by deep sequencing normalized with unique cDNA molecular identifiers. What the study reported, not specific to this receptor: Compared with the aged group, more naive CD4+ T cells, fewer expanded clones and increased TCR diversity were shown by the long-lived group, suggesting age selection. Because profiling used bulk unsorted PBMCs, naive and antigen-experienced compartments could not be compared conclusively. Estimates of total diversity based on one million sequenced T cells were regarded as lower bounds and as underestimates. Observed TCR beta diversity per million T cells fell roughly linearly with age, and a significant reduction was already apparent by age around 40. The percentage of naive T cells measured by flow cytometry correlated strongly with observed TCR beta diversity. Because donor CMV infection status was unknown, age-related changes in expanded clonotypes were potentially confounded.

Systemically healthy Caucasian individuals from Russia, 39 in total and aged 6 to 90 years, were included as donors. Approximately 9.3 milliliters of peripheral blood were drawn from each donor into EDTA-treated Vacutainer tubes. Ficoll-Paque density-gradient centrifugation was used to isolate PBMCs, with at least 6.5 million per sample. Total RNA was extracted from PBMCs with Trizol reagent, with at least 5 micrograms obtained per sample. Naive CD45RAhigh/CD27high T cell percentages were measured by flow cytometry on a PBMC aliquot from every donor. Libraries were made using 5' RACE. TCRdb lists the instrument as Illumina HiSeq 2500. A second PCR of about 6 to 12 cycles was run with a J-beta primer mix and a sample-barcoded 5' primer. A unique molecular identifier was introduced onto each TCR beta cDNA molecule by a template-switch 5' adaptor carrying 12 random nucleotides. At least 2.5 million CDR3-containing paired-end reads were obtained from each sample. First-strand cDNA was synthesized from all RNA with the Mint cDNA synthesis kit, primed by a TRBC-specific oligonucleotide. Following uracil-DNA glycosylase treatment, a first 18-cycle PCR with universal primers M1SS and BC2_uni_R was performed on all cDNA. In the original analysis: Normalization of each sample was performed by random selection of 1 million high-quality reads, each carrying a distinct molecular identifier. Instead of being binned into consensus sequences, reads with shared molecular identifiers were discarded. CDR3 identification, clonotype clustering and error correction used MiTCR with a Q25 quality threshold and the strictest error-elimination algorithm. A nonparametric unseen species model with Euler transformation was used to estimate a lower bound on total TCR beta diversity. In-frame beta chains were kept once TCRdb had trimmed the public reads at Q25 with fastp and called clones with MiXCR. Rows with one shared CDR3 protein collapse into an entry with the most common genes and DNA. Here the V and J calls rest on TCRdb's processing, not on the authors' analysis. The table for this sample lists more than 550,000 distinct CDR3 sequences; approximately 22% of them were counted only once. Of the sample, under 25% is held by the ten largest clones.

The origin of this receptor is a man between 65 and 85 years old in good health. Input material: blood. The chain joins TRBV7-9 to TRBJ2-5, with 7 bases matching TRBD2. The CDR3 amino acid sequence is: CASAELASRETQYF. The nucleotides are TGTGCCAGCGCAGAACTAGCGAGTCGAGAGACCCAGTACTTC.